The following is a TCR beta chain sequence with its context. This clonotype was seen repeatedly, ten times or more. What antigen it recognizes has not been identified. Base qualities were left out, and no much larger clone turns up one base away. V is reduced by 3 bases and J by 4 bases, leaving a spacing of 13 bases between them. There are 14 amino acids in the CDR3, from cysteine to phenylalanine inclusive. CDR3 DNA only is kept here, 42 bases in frame from base 1. CDR1 is given as LNHNV and CDR2 as YYDKDF, both from the germline V gene (reference sequence). This sample is drawn from a study of Graves' ophthalmopathy and Graves' hyperthyroidism (dated by TCRdb to between 2017 and 2018). Background for the entire study: Peripheral blood samples were taken at the time of initial diagnosis, before any treatment was given. The study used TCR beta repertoire signatures to distinguish Graves' ophthalmopathy from Graves' hyperthyroidism and to predict progression to ophthalmopathy. In total, approximately 130 blood samples were TCR-sequenced: some 43 ophthalmopathy, 80 or so hyperthyroidism and about 17 hyperthyroidism-to-ophthalmopathy patients. To explore V-J signatures that distinguish ophthalmopathy from hyperthyroidism, a discovery set of 90 to 100 patients was enrolled, made up of 40 to 45 with ophthalmopathy and some 60 with stable hyperthyroidism. An independent validation cohort was composed of 18 to 20 hyperthyroidism patients and roughly 16 patients who later progressed from hyperthyroidism to ophthalmopathy. In about 6 hyperthyroidism patients, the T-cell repertoire of thyroid tissue was compared with the T-cell repertoire of blood. Following sample collection, hyperthyroidism patients were given methimazole at a starting dose of 30 mg daily, and ophthalmopathy patients were given high-dose intravenous methylprednisolone.

The paper's findings and limits, for the study overall: In cross-validation, the 13-signature model distinguished ophthalmopathy from stable hyperthyroidism with 85% to 90% sensitivity and around 81% specificity, and in the test set the corresponding values were approximately 80% and 68%. No statistical method was used to set the sample size in advance, and the investigators knew which group each participant was assigned to. In validation, the model predicted ophthalmopathy progression with about 71% sensitivity and roughly 72% specificity; approximately 12 predicted patients were CT-confirmed with GO in a median of approximately 6.5 months. Most expanded thyroid clonotypes with frequency above 0.001 were also detected in blood, suggesting blood repertoires may reflect the thyroid immune response.

The ophthalmopathy patients had moderately to severely active disease, with a Clinical Activity Score of 3 or higher, a NOSPECS grade of 4 or higher, and a disease duration of less than 3 months. Patients were excluded if they had other autoimmune diseases, uncontrolled infections, pregnancy or lactation. Diagnosis was based on clinical symptoms, serum thyroxine, TRAb, thyroid ultrasound and orbital computed tomography. Using Ficoll-Paque density gradient centrifugation, PBMCs were isolated from 9.5 to 10 ml of fresh peripheral blood. Total RNA was extracted with Trizol reagent and quality-checked on an Agilent 2100 Bioanalyzer. For repertoire sequencing, TCR beta CDR3 regions were amplified from RNA transcripts. HTBI primers and the Qiagen OneStep RT-PCR kit were used in a first-round RT-PCR, which was followed by a second-round multiplex PCR, size selection and purification. The libraries underwent paired-end sequencing with 100 bp reads on an Illumina HiSeq2000. The study's own analysis went as follows. SOAPnuke was used to process the reads, removing any read that contained adapters or uncalled bases, had a mean Phred below 15, or lacked an exact match to the constant primer or identifier. COPE v1.2.5 was used to merge the high-quality paired reads. Clonotypes were defined as unique nucleotide sequences and were aligned to IMGT TRB V, D and J references using MiTCR v1.1. The analysis was limited to V-J combinations with a frequency above 0.0001, which together covered approximately 99% of repertoires. For each V-J combination, a TCR clonal expansion and chaos score was defined as the ratio of F50 clonal expansion to chaos observed in the TCRdist matrix. Welch's t-statistics and random forest were used to reduce features to about 14 V-J combinations, which were fed into a naive Bayes classifier. Thyroid-blood repertoire similarity was quantified with the Morisita-Horn index. The public reads were quality trimmed at Q25 with fastp and then assembled into clones with MiXCR by TCRdb, keeping productive beta chains. Under each unique CDR3 protein, matching rows form one entry showing the most common genes and DNA. These V and J calls originate from TCRdb's pipeline instead of the authors' own analysis. Across this sample there are 300,000 to 350,000 distinct CDR3 sequences, with roughly 17% seen only once. The ten biggest clones cover around 12% of the sample.

Here the chain combines TRBV15 and TRBJ2-7; the D segment could be TRBD2, given 5 matching bases. The sample was peripheral blood. The receptor was derived from an adult man with Graves' ophthalmopathy. The CDR3 region has the sequence CATSRDGERYEQYF. The nucleotides read TGTGCCACCAGCAGGGATGGGGAGAGGTACGAGCAGTACTTC.